The sample holds a few counts of the clone carrying this T cell receptor beta chain. The data originate from a study of T-cell reconstitution after alpha-beta-depleted transplantation in children. V lost 5 bases and J lost 10, with 17 bases in between. This CDR3 spans 14 amino acids. Unique molecular identifiers featured in how the TCRbeta library was prepared. A single record per CDR3 protein comes from TCRdb applying MiXCR to the PCR reads. This sample carries about 640,000 distinct CDR3 sequences, around a sixth of them seen once, and the ten largest clones take approximately 1.1%. The chain couples TRBV12-3 or TRBV12-4 to TRBJ1-4; no clear D. The TCR was taken from a human donor who donated a stem cell graft to a child with acute myeloid leukemia. Specimen: PBMCs from the stem cell graft donor, collected from the stem cell graft. The CDR3 sequence is CASSTEIPGLKLFF. CDR3 in DNA: TGTGCCAGCAGTACGGAGATACCGGGCCTAAAACTGTTTTTT.